The present entry profiles one TCR beta chain with its context. Its antigen is unidentified. The sample comes from a study of T cells after yellow fever vaccination. Broader study findings: Peaking on day 5 versus 15, the secondary response was faster but weaker. Most clones from primary vaccination were detected again post-booster (roughly 95% CD4, more than 85% CD8).

V lost 5 bases and J 6 bases, leaving 16 bases between the germline ends. The CDR3 totals 15 residues. Germline V lookup: CDR1 MNHEY, CDR2 SMNVEV (reference sequence). MiXCR, run by TCRdb on the 5' RACE reads, gives a single entry per CDR3 protein. The table shows about 510,000 distinct CDR3 sequences, with around a fifth occurring only once. This TCR came from a man aged 18 to 29 who received the YFV17D yellow fever vaccine. The chain joins TRBV27 to TRBJ2-2; no clear D gene. This specimen consisted of PBMCs, obtained roughly 23 days after the first yellow fever vaccination. CDR3 residues: CASSQLLVVPGELFF. Here the CDR3 DNA reads TGTGCCAGCAGTCAATTATTAGTGGTCCCCGGGGAGCTGTTTTTT.